The clone carrying this TCR beta chain is deemed medium-sized. Its matching antigen is unknown. The data are from a study of T-cell reconstitution after alpha-beta-depleted transplantation in children. Findings and limits, study-wide: One year post-transplant, T-cell counts and diversity were largely derived from T cells produced anew. Some patients owed their high day-60 TCRbeta diversity to surviving recipient T cells and thymic progenitors. The origin of alpha-beta T cells about two months after transplant was reportedly several hundred expanded graft clones.

The authors prepared the TCRbeta library with unique molecular identifiers. Via MiXCR, TCRdb re-called the PCR reads, giving one row per CDR3 protein. This table has several thousand distinct CDR3 sequences, roughly 14% appearing once. The germline V gene encodes CDR1 MNHEY and CDR2 SMNVEV (reference sequence). The germline V and J ends were trimmed by 2 bases and 5 bases, with 9 bases remaining between them. This CDR3 contains 13 residues. The material sequenced was PBMCs, taken before TCRalphabeta/CD19-depleted stem cell transplant. V is TRBV27 and J is TRBJ1-1, with a tentative D call TRBD1 (6 bases). This TCR was recovered from a boy aged 5-17 years with acute lymphoblastic leukemia, due to receive a stem cell transplant. As DNA, the CDR3 is TGTGCCAGCAGTTTACAGGGGACGACTGAAGCTTTCTTT. The encoded protein is CASSLQGTTEAFF.